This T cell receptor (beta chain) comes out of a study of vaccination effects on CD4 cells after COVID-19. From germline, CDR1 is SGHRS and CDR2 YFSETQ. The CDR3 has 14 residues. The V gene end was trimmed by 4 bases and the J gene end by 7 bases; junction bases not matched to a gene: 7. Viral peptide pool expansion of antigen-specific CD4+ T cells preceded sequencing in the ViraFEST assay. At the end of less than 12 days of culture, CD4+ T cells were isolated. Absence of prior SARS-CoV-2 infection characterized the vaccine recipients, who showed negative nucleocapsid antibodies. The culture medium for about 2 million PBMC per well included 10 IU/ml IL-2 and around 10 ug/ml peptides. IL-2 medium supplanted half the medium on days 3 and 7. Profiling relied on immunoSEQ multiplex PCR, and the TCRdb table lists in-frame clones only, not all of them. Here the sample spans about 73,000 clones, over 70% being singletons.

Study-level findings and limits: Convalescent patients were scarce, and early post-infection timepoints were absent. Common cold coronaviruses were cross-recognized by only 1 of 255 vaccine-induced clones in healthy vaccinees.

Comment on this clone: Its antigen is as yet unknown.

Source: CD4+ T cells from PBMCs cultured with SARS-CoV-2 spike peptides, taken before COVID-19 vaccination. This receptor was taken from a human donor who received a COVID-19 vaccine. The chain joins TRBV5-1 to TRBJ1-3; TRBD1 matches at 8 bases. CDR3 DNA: TGCGCCAGCAGCCTGGACAGGGTCGGGAACACCATATATTTT. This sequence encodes CASSLDRVGNTIYF.